This T cell receptor beta chain is drawn from a study of immune heterogeneity within non-small cell lung tumors. The CDR3 contains 13 residues. Trimming cost V 7 bases and J 2 bases, with 12 bases left between them. Looked up from germline, CDR1 is SGDLS and CDR2 is YYNGEE. TCR beta CDR3 was amplified by multiplex PCR, first round 10 cycles, 32 V and 13 J primers. One entry per CDR3 protein, called by TCRdb with MiXCR from the multiplex PCR reads. The sample carries 15,000 to 20,000 distinct CDR3 sequences, around 27% recorded once. Genomic DNA extracted from bulk tumor tissue served as template. A total of 600 ng was used per sample. Several spatially distant biopsies were obtained per primary tumor intraoperatively. Patients had untreated, newly diagnosed non-small cell lung cancer and underwent curative surgery. The study drew donors from newly diagnosed non-small cell lung cancer patients having surgery with curative intent.

The sequencing input was lung tumor tissue. The clonotype originates from a man aged 40-55 years with non-small cell lung cancer. The rearrangement joins TRBV9 to TRBJ1-2; D is ambiguous. This chain's CDR3 is CASFGYGNYGYTF. CDR3 nucleotide sequence: TGTGCCAGCTTTGGGTACGGCAACTATGGCTACACCTTC.